This T cell receptor beta chain comes out of a study of CD8 T cells in Susac syndrome. Random-hexamer reverse transcription was applied to roughly 0.45 to 1 ug RNA. TCRdb reprocessed the immunoSEQ multiplex PCR reads via MiXCR and lists one record per CDR3 protein. The data contain 200,000 or so distinct CDR3 sequences, nearly 95% of them singletons. In blood CD8+ and CD4+ T cells, TCR beta underwent sequencing. This CDR3 has 13 amino acids. Germline CDR1 is DFQATT and CDR2 is SNEGSKA (reference sequence). V lost 0 bases and J lost 0, with 5 bases in between. The chain carries TRBV20-1 and TRBJ1-1; D remains ambiguous. The sequenced sample consisted of CD4+ T cells from PBMCs. The sequence derives from a human donor with multiple sclerosis. CDR3 amino acids: CSARDRMNTEAFF. Here the CDR3 DNA reads TGCAGTGCTAGAGACAGAATGAACACTGAAGCTTTCTTT.